The entry below gives a single T cell receptor (beta chain) sequence along with its context. What it recognizes is unknown. Samples were taken at baseline and on day 1 of cycles 4 and 7. The germline V gene has CDR1 SGHRS and CDR2 YFSETQ. The CDR3 has 15 amino acids. After removal of 0 bases from V and 7 bases from J, the junction contained 5 bases not matched to a gene. The repertoire was sequenced with immunoSEQ multiplex PCR; TCRdb's copy has only in-frame clones and lacks some. The sample records tens of thousands of clones, 88% being singletons. The data were obtained in a study of OX40 agonist ivuxolimab in advanced cancers. Study in general: The drug used for patients, ivuxolimab, was an agonistic anti-OX40 (CD134) antibody. The dose-escalation cohort had hepatocellular carcinoma, melanoma, renal cell or head and neck cancer.

Findings and caveats of the study: No antigen was identified for the clonally expanded peripheral T cells.

The receptor's source is an adult with an advanced solid tumor such as melanoma, head and neck, liver or kidney cancer. The starting material was CD4+ or CD8+ T cells sorted from blood, obtained in a trial of the OX40 agonist ivuxolimab. The chain carries TRBV5-1 and TRBJ1-4, with 8 bases matching TRBD1. The DNA of the CDR3 is TGCGCCAGCAGCTTGGGACAGGGGCAGGGTGAAAAACTGTTTTTT. This translates into CASSLGQGQGEKLFF. The entire variable domain, with the rest obtained from reference TRBV5-1 and TRBJ1-4, is as follows: KAGVTQTPRYLIKTRGQQVTLSCSPISGHRSVSWYQQTPGQGLQFLFEYFSETQRNKGNFPGRFSGRQFSNSRSEMNVSTLELGDSALYLCASSLGQGQGEKLFFGSGTQLSVL.